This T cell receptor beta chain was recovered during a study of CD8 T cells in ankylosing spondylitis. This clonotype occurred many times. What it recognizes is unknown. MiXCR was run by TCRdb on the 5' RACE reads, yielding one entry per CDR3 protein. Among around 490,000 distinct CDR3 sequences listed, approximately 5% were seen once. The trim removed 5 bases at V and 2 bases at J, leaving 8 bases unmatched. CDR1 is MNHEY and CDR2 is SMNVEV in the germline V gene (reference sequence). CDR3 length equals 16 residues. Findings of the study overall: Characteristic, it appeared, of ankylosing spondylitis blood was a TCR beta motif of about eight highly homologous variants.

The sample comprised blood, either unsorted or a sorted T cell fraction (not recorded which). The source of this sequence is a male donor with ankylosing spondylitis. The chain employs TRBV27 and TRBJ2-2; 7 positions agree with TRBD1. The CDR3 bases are TGTGCCAGCAGTCAGACCACAGGGGTTAACACCGGGGAGCTGTTTTTT. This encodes CASSQTTGVNTGELFF.